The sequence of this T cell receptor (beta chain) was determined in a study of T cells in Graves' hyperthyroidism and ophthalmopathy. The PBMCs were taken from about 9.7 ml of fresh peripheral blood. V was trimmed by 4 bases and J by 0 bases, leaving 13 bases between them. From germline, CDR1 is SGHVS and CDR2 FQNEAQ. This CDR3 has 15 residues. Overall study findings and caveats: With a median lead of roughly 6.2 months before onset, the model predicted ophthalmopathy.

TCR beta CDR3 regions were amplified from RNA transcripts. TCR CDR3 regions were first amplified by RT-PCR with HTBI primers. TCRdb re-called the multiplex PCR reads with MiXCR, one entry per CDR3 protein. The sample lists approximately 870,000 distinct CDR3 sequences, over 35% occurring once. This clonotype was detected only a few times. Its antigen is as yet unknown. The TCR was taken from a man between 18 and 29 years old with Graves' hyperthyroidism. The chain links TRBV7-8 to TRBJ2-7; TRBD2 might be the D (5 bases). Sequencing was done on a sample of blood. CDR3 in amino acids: CASSSLGGYSYEQYF. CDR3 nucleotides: TGTGCCAGCAGCTCGTTGGGCGGGTACTCCTACGAGCAGTACTTC.